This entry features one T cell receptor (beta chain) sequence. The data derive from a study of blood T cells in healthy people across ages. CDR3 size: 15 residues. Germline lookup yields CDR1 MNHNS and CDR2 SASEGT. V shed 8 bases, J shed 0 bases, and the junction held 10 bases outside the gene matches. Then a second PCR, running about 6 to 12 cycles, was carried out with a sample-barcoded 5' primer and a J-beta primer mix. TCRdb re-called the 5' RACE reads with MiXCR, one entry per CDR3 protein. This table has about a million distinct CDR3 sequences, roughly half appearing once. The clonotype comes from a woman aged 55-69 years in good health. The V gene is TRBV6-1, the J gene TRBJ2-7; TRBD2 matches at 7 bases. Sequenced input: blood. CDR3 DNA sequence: TGTGCCAGCGGGAGGGAAGCGAGGAGCTCCTACGAGCAGTACTTC. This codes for CASGREARSSYEQYF.